A single TCR beta chain is shown here with its context. What it recognizes is unknown. The V gene's germline CDR1 is LNHNV and CDR2 YYDKDF (reference sequence). Between the trimmed V and J ends, which lost 1 base and 2 bases, there was a span of 14 bases. The CDR3 sequence is 17 residues long. This sample was included in a study of beta chain features in type 1 diabetes. Since all of the isolated RNA was reverse transcribed, expressed TCRB transcripts were what got sequenced. Produced via immunoSEQ multiplex PCR; TCRdb's table is partial and in-frame only. The sample lists around 250,000 clones; around 24% were seen once. General study points: People with Type 1 diabetes carried modestly yet significantly shorter TCRB CDR3s in all four CD4+ subsets.

This clonotype originated in a woman aged 30 to 39 with type 1 diabetes. Input material: naive CD4+ T cells from blood. The chain has TRBV15 and TRBJ2-2; tentative D call: TRBD2 (6 bases). The CDR3 DNA is TGTGCCACCAGCAGAGGGAGAGGGAGGAGAAACACCGGGGAGCTGTTTTTT. Its translation is CATSRGRGRRNTGELFF.